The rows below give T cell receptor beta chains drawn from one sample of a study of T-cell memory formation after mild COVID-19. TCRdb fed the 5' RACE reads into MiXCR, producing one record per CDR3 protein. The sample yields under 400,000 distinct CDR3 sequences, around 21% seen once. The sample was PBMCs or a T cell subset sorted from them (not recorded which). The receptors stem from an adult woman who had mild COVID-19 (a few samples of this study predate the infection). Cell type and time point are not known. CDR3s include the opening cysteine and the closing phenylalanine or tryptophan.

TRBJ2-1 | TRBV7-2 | CASSYRTRSPQFF
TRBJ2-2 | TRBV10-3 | CAIAGVTMMEVGELFF
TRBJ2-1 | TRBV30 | CALTDRGHEQFF
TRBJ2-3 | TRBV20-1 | CSARDLPRDSPDTQYF
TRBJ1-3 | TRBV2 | CASSGQLDTIYF
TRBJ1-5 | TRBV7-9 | CASSAGTGAWPQHF
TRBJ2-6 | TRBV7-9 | CASSSTGWGANVLTF
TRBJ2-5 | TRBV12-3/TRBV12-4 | CASSRRDRGETQYF
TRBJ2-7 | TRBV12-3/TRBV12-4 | CASSLPRTSGEQYF
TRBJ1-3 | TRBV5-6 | CASSLGNGNTIYF
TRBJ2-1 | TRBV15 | CATSRDVREQQFF
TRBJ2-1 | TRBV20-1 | CSASAPGLAARSYNEQFF
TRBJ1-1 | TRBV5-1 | CASSLENRVGTEAFF
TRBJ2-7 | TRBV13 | CASSPTDRDSEQYF
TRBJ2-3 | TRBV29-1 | CSASAGGTDTQYF
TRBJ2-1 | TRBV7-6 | CASSSQRDRQFF
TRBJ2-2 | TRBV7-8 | CASSLGGTGVPGELFF
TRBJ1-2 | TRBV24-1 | CATSDSTGNGYTF
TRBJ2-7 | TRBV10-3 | CAIRGQGTNDEQYF
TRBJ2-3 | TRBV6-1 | CASTAGSGTDTQYF
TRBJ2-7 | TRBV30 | CAWGLADSYEQYF
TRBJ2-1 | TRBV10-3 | CAISDGTSGSNEQFF
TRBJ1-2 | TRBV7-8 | CASSLRGQVDYGYTF
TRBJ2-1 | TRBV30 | CAWKGTGYDEQFF
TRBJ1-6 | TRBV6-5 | CASSYRDSYNSPLHF
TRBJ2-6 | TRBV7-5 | CISVSEEPPRQALSGANVLTF
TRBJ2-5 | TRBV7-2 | CASSLAHIAGGQETQYF
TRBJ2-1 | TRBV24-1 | CATSDSTSAYNEQFF
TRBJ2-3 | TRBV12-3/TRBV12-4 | CASTRDVTDTQYF
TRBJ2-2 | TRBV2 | CASSDYARGTGELFF